This T cell receptor beta chain was sequenced in a study of T-cell reconstitution after alpha-beta-depleted transplantation in children. Unique molecular identifiers were used to barcode this TCRbeta library. TCRdb reprocessed the PCR reads with MiXCR, giving one entry per CDR3 protein. Of 220,000 or so distinct CDR3 sequences listed, 6.5% to 10% were seen once; the top ten hold 6.3%. This clonotype occurred once. No antigen is known for it. The V end lost 8 bases, the J end lost 4 bases, and 11 bases lay between the germline ends. The CDR3 consists of 13 residues. Germline CDR1 MDHEN, CDR2 SYDVKM. Whole-study findings and limits: By one year post-transplant, T-cell counts and diversity largely arose from T cells that were newly produced. Reportedly, roughly two months post-transplant, alpha-beta T cells arose from several hundred expanded graft clones. Recipient T cells and thymic progenitors that survived were the source of the high TCRbeta diversity seen at day 60 in some patients.

Sequencing was performed on PBMCs, mostly from graft donor cells, taken 180 days after TCRalphabeta/CD19-depleted stem cell transplant. The receptor was isolated from a male patient between 5 and 17 years old who had a stem cell transplant for acute lymphoblastic leukemia, so the T cells may come from the graft donor. The genes are TRBV28 and TRBJ2-2; D gene uncertain. In DNA form, the CDR3 reads TGTGCCAGCCGATCCAGTGTCACCGGGGAGCTGTTTTTT. Protein sequence: CASRSSVTGELFF.